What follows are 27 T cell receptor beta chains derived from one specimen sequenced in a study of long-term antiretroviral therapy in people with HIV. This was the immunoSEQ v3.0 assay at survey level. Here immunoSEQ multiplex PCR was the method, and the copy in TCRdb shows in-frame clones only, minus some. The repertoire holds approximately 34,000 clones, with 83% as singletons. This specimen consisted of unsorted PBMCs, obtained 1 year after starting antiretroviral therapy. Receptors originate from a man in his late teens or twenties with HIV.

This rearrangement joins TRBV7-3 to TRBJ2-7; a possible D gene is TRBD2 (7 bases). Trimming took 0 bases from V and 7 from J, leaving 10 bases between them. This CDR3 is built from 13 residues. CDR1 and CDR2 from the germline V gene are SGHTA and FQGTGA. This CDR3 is CASSLTRGGEQYF. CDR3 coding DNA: TGTGCCAGCAGCTTAACGAGGGGGGGAGAGCAGTACTTC.

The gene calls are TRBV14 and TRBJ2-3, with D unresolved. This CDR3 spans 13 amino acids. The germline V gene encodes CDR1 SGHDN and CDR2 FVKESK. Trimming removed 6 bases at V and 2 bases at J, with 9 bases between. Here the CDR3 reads CASRERATDTQYF. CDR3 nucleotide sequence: TGTGCCAGCAGGGAACGGGCCACAGATACGCAGTATTTT.

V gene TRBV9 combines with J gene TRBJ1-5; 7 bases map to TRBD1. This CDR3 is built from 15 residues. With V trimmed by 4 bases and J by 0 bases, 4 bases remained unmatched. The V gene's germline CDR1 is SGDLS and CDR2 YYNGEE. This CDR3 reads CASSPTGDSNQPQHF. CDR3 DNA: TGTGCCAGCAGCCCAACAGGGGATAGCAATCAGCCCCAGCATTTT. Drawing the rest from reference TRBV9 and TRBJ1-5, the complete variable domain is DSGVTQTPKHLITATGQRVTLRCSPRSGDLSVYWYQQSLDQGLQFLIQYYNGEERAKGNILERFSAQQFPDLHSELNLSSLELGDSALYFCASSPTGDSNQPQHFGDGTRLSIL.

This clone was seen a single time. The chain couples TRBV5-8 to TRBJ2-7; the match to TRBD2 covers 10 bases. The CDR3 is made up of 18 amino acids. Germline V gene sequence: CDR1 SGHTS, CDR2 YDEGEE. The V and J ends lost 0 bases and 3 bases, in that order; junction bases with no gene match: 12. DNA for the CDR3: TGTGCCAGCAGCTTGGCGGCTAGCGGGGGTCAACGGGGCTACGAGCAGTACTTC. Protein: CASSLAASGGQRGYEQYF.

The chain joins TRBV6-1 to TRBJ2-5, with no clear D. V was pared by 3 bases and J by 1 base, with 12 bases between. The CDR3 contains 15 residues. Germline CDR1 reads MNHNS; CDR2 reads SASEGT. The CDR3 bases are TGTGCCAGCAGTGATGATGGGGATTTCCAAGAGACCCAGTACTTC. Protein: CASSDDGDFQETQYF.

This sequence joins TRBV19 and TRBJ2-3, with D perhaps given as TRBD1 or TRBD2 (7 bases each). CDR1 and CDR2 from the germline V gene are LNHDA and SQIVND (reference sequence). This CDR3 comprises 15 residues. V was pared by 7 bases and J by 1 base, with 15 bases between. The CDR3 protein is CASIPGGGRTDTQYF. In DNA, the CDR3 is TGTGCCAGTATCCCAGGGGGAGGGCGCACAGATACGCAGTATTTT.

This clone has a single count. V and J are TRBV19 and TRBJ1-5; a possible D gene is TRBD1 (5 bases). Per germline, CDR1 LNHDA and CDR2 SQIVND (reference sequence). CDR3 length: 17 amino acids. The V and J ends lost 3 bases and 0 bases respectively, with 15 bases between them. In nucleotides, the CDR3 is TGTGCCAGTAGTATCCCGGGGGACTTTTATAGCAATCAGCCCCAGCATTTT. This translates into CASSIPGDFYSNQPQHF. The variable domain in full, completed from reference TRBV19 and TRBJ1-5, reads DGGITQSPKYLFRKEGQNVTLSCEQNLNHDAMYWYRQDPGQGLRLIYYSQIVNDFQKGDIAEGYSVSREKKESFPLTVTSAQKNPTAFYLCASSIPGDFYSNQPQHFGDGTRLSIL.

The CDR3, as DNA: TGCGCCAGCAGCCACACATCGGGGAGCGGACGATACAATGAGCAGTTCTTC. Encoded protein: CASSHTSGSGRYNEQFF. The chain has TRBV4-3 and TRBJ2-1, with D perhaps TRBD2 (5 bases). V lost 3 bases and J 4 bases, leaving 19 bases between the germline ends. From germline, CDR1 is LGHNA and CDR2 YSLEER. The length of the CDR3 is 17 residues.

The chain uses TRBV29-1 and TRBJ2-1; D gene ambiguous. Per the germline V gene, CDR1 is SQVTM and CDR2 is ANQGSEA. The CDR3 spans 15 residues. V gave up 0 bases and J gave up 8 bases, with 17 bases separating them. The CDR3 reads CSVEDPRLGRHEQFF. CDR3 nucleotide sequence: TGCAGCGTTGAAGATCCCCGGTTGGGAAGGCATGAGCAGTTCTTC.

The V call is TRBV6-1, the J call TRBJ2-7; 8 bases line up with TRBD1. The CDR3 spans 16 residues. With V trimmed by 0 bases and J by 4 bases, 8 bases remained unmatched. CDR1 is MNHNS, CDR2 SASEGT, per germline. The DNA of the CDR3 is TGTGCCAGCAGTGAAGCACCGGACAGGGTATCGTACGAGCAGTACTTC. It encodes CASSEAPDRVSYEQYF.

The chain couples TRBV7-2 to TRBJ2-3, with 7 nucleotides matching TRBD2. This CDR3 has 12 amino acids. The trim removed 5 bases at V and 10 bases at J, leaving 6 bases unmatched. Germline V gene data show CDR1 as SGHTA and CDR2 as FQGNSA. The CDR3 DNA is TGTGCCAGCAGCCCGGGGAGCGGGGCGCAGTATTTT. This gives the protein CASSPGSGAQYF. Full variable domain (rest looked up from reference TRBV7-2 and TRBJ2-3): GAGVSQSPSNKVTEKGKDVELRCDPISGHTALYWYRQSLGQGLEFLIYFQGNSAPDKSGLPSDRFSAERTGGSVSTLTIQRTQQEDSAVYLCASSPGSGAQYFGPGTRLTVL.

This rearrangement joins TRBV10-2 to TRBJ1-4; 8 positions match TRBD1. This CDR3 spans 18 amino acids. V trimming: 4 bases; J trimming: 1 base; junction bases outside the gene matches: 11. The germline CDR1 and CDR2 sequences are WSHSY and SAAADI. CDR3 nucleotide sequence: TGCGCCAGCAGTGCCCCGGACAGGGACCTTTTAACTAATGAAAAACTGTTTTTT. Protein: CASSAPDRDLLTNEKLFF.

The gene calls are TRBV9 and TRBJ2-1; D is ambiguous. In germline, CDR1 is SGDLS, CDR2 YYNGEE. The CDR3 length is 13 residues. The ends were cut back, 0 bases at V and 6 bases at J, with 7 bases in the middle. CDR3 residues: CASSVGGGNEQFF. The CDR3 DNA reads TGTGCCAGCAGCGTAGGGGGTGGCAATGAGCAGTTCTTC. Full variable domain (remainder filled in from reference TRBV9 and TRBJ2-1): DSGVTQTPKHLITATGQRVTLRCSPRSGDLSVYWYQQSLDQGLQFLIQYYNGEERAKGNILERFSAQQFPDLHSELNLSSLELGDSALYFCASSVGGGNEQFFGPGTRLTVL.

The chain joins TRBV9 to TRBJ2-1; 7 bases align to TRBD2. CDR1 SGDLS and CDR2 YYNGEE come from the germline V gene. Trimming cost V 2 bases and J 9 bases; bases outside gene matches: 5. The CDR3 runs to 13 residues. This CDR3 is CASSVRDYGEQFF. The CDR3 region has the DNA TGTGCCAGCAGCGTGCGGGACTACGGTGAGCAGTTCTTC. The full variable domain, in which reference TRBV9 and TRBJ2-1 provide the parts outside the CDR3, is DSGVTQTPKHLITATGQRVTLRCSPRSGDLSVYWYQQSLDQGLQFLIQYYNGEERAKGNILERFSAQQFPDLHSELNLSSLELGDSALYFCASSVRDYGEQFFGPGTRLTVL.

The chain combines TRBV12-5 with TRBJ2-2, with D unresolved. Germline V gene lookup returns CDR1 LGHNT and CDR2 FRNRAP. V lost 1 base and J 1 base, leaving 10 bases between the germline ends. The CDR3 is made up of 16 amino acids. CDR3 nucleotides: TGTGCTAGTGGTTTGGGGTTCCGGGTGAACACCGGGGAGCTGTTTTTT. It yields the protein CASGLGFRVNTGELFF. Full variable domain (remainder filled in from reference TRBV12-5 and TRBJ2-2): DARVTQTPRHKVTEMGQEVTMRCQPILGHNTVFWYRQTMMQGLELLAYFRNRAPLDDSGMPKDRFSAEMPDATLATLKIQPSEPRDSAVYFCASGLGFRVNTGELFFGEGSRLTVL.

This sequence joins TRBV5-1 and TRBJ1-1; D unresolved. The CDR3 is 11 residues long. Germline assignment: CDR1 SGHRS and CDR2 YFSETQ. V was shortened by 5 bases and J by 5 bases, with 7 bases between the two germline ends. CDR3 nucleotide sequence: TGCGCCAGCAGGGGTGAAACTGAAGCTTTCTTT. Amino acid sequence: CASRGETEAFF.

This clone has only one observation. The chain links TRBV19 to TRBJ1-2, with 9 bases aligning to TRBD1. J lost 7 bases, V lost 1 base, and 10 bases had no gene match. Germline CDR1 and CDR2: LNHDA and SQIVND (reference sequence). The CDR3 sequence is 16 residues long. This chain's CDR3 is CASSIVRTGGEVGYTF. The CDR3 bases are TGTGCCAGTAGTATAGTAAGAACAGGGGGCGAGGTTGGCTACACCTTC. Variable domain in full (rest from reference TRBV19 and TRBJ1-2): DGGITQSPKYLFRKEGQNVTLSCEQNLNHDAMYWYRQDPGQGLRLIYYSQIVNDFQKGDIAEGYSVSREKKESFPLTVTSAQKNPTAFYLCASSIVRTGGEVGYTFGSGTRLTVV.

The CDR3: CASSVADSAGYTF. For the CDR3, the DNA is TGTGCCAGCAGCGTAGCCGACAGTGCCGGCTACACCTTC. This rearrangement joins TRBV9 to TRBJ1-2; a possible D gene is TRBD1 (5 bases). V dropped 0 bases and J dropped 8 bases, with 11 bases sitting between them. The CDR3 covers 13 residues. Looked up from germline, CDR1 is SGDLS and CDR2 is YYNGEE.

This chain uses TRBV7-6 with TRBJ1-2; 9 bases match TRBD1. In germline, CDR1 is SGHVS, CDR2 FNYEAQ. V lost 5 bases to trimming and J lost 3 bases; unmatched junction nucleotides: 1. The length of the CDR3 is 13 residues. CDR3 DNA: TGTGCCAGCAGCCGGACAGGGGACTATGGCTACACCTTC. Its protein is CASSRTGDYGYTF.

CDR3 nucleotide sequence: TGCAGCGTGAAGATGAACACCGCAACTAATGAAAAACTGTTTTTT. The encoded protein is CSVKMNTATNEKLFF. The rearrangement joins TRBV29-1 to TRBJ1-4, with D unresolved. Trimming shortened V by 6 bases and J by 0 bases, and 14 bases separated the two germline ends. Germline V lookup: CDR1 SQVTM, CDR2 ANQGSEA. The CDR3 consists of 15 residues.

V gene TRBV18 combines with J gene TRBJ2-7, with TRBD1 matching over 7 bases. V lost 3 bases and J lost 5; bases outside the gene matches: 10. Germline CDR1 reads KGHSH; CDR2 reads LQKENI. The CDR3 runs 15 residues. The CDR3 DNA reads TGTGCCAGCTCACCCCTCCGACAGGGTGTAGACGAGCAGTACTTC. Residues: CASSPLRQGVDEQYF.

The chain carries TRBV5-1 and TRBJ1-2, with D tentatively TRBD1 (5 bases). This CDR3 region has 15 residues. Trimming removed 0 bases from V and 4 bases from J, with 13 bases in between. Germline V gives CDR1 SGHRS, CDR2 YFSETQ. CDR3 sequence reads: CASSLGGRVIYGYTF. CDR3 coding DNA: TGCGCCAGCAGCTTGGGTGGCAGGGTCATCTATGGCTACACCTTC.

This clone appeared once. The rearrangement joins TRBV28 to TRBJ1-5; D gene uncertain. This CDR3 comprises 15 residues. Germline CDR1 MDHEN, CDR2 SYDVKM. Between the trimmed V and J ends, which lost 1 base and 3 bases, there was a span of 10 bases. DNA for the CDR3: TGTGCCAGCAGTTTATTTAGCATTCCCAATCAGCCCCAGCATTTT. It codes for CASSLFSIPNQPQHF.

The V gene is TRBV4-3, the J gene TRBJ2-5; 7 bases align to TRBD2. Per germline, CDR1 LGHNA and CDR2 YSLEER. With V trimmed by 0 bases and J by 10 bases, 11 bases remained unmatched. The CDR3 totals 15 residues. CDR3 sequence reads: CASSQDSSSSGGQYF. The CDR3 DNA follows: TGCGCCAGCAGCCAAGATTCAAGCTCCTCGGGGGGCCAGTACTTC.

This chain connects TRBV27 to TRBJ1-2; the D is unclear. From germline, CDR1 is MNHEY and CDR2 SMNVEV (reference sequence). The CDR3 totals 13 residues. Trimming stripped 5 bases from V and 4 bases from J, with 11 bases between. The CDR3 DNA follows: TGTGCCAGCAGTGTGACTAGGAGCTATGGCTACACCTTC. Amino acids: CASSVTRSYGYTF.

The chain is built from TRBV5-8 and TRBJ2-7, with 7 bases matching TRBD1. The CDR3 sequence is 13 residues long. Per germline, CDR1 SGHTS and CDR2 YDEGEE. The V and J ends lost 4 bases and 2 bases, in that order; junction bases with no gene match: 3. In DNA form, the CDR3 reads TGTGCCAGCAGCCACCAGGGGGCCTACGAGCAGTACTTC. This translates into CASSHQGAYEQYF.

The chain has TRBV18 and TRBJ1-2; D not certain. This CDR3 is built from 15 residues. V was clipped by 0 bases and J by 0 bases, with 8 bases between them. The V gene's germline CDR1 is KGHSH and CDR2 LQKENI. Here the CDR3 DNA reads TGTGCCAGCTCACCACCAGATTTAGCTAACTATGGCTACACCTTC. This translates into CASSPPDLANYGYTF. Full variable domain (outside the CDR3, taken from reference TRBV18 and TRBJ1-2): NAGVMQNPRHLVRRRGQEARLRCSPMKGHSHVYWYRQLPEEGLKFMVYLQKENIIDESGMPKERFSAEFPKEGPSILRIQQVVRGDSAAYFCASSPPDLANYGYTFGSGTRLTVV.